These 5 T cell receptor beta chains share one sample of origin, sequenced in a study of immune aging and cytomegalovirus after organ transplant. Time point denoted: five sample-tagged time points from pre-transplant (day -1) to day 368 post-transplant, pooled. BD Rhapsody targeted mRNA and AbSeq chemistry was used for microwell cell capture and library preparation. Each CDR3 protein gets one entry after TCRdb re-called the single-cell sequencing reads with MiXCR. The repertoire has tens of thousands of distinct CDR3 sequences, 36% of them found once; the top ten carry less than 30%. These receptors lack a known antigen. The material was CMV peptide-activated CD4+ and CD8+ T cells sorted from blood, obtained at five time points, pooled. Indicated subset: sorted CD8+CD137+ and CD4+CD154+ T cells after roughly 13 h CMV IE-1 peptide stimulation. These receptors were taken from a female donor who had a heart transplant and CMV viremia.

There are many counts of this clonotype. This chain joins TRBV19 and TRBJ2-5, with D perhaps matching TRBD1 (6 bases). CDR3 length: 16 residues. Germline lookup yields CDR1 LNHDA and CDR2 SQIVND (reference sequence). Trimming took off 3 bases at V and 2 bases at J, with 16 bases between the two ends. The CDR3 region has the DNA TGTGCCAGTAGTATGCTTGGCACAGGGCAGCAAGAGACCCAGTACTTC. As protein: CASSMLGTGQQETQYF.

By sample share, this clonotype is medium-sized. The chain links TRBV30 to TRBJ2-1; perhaps TRBD2 as D (5 bases). V shed 6 bases and J shed 6 bases, with 12 bases lying between them. The CDR3 sequence is 12 residues long. Germline values: CDR1 GTSNPN, CDR2 SVGIG (reference sequence). CDR3 nucleotide sequence: TGTGCCTGCGCGGACTGGGGCAATGAGCAGTTCTTC. Translated, it gives CACADWGNEQFF.

This clonotype was seen many times. The chain combines TRBV3-1 with TRBJ1-5, with D possibly being TRBD1 (5 bases). Germline assignment: CDR1 LGHDT and CDR2 YNNKEL (reference sequence). V lost 0 bases to trimming and J lost 10 bases, with 10 bases between them. The length of the CDR3 is 13 residues. This CDR3 reads CASSQETQGPQHF. CDR3 sequence (DNA): TGTGCCAGCAGCCAAGAGACCCAGGGTCCCCAGCATTTT.

The chain combines TRBV7-3 with TRBJ2-2; possible D gene TRBD2, 5 bases. V was shortened by 4 bases and J by 4 bases, with 16 bases between the two germline ends. This CDR3 has 16 amino acids. Germline V gene lookup returns CDR1 SGHTA and CDR2 FQGTGA. The CDR3 nucleotides are TGTGCCAGCAGCTCCGGGGTAGGGATCGGCACCGGGGAGCTGTTTTTT. Translation gives CASSSGVGIGTGELFF.

In this sample, this clonotype turned up a few times. The chain employs TRBV7-2 and TRBJ2-1, with D possibly being TRBD1 or TRBD2 (6 bases each). The CDR3 consists of 14 residues. V was cut by 2 bases and J by 7 bases, with 12 bases left in between. The germline gives CDR1 SGHTA, CDR2 FQGNSA. This CDR3 reads CASSLLRGPNEQFF. In DNA, the CDR3 is TGTGCCAGCAGCTTACTTCGGGGGCCGAATGAGCAGTTCTTC.